These T cell receptor beta chains were read from a single sample in a study of neurological immune-mediated disorders. TCRdb itself ran the 5' RACE reads through MiXCR, one entry per CDR3 protein. The sample has 35,000 to 40,000 distinct CDR3 sequences; 11% are singletons. Source material: PBMCs. These receptors all come from a man between 60 and 70 years old with HTLV-1-associated myelopathy (HAM/TSP). Each CDR3 is given with its conserved first and last residue. The D gene is left open where the match is weak. Expanded clones get a size class; other rows say once, few or many, or leave the size out.

>many|NA|TRBV6-5|TRBJ2-3
CASSYRSTDTQYF
TGTGCCAGCAGTTACCGCAGCACAGATACGCAGTATTTT
>many|TRBD2|TRBV12-3/TRBV12-4|TRBJ2-5
CASSRAGASETQYF
TGTGCCAGCAGCCGTGCGGGAGCGTCAGAGACCCAGTACTTC
>many|NA|TRBV25-1|TRBJ2-5
CASSEWGEETQYF
TGTGCCAGCAGTGAATGGGGGGAAGAGACCCAGTACTTC
>many|NA|TRBV5-6|TRBJ1-2
CASSPAAAPNYGYTF
TGTGCCAGCAGCCCGGCGGCAGCGCCTAACTATGGCTACACCTTC
>NA|NA|TRBV5-1|TRBJ2-5
CASSSPLASGQEIQYF
TGCGCCAGCAGCTCCCCCCTGGCCAGCGGTCAAGAGATCCAGTACTTC
>many|NA|TRBV7-9|TRBJ2-1
CASSLRDNNEQFF
TGTGCCAGCAGCTTACGAGACAACAATGAGCAGTTCTTC
>many|TRBD2|TRBV5-1|TRBJ2-5
CASSLNLGGETQYF
TGCGCCAGCAGCCTTAACCTGGGGGGGGAGACCCAGTACTTC
>many|NA|TRBV4-1|TRBJ2-3
CASSRQGTDTQYF
TGCGCCAGCAGCCGCCAGGGCACAGATACGCAGTATTTT
>many|NA|TRBV10-2|TRBJ1-1
CASSEMNTEAFF
TGCGCCAGCAGTGAGATGAACACTGAAGCTTTCTTT
>many|NA|TRBV5-5|TRBJ1-5
CASSLFLGNQPQHF
TGTGCCAGCAGCTTGTTTTTGGGCAATCAGCCCCAGCATTTT
>many|TRBD1|TRBV7-8|TRBJ2-5
CASSLSVGGPQETQYF
TGTGCCAGCAGCTTAAGCGTAGGGGGCCCCCAAGAGACCCAGTACTTC
>many|NA|TRBV11-3|TRBJ2-2
CASSPGHSNTGELFF
TGTGCCAGCAGCCCGGGACATTCGAACACCGGGGAGCTGTTTTTT
>many|TRBD2|TRBV7-2|TRBJ2-1
CASSLMGGSYEQFF
TGTGCCAGCAGCTTAATGGGCGGGAGCTATGAGCAGTTCTTC
>many|TRBD1|TRBV7-9|TRBJ2-3
CATKGQLTDTQYF
TGTGCCACGAAGGGACAGCTCACAGATACGCAGTATTTT
>many|TRBD2|TRBV9|TRBJ2-1
CASSAPGGHNEQFF
TGTGCCAGCAGCGCCCCGGGGGGGCACAATGAGCAGTTCTTC
>NA|TRBD2|TRBV11-1|TRBJ2-5
CAISSGTSGQETQYF
TGTGCCATTAGCTCCGGGACTAGCGGACAAGAGACCCAGTACTTC
>medium-sized|TRBD1|TRBV29-1|TRBJ1-1
CSVKEGTGCTEAFF
TGCAGCGTCAAGGAGGGGACAGGGTGCACTGAAGCTTTCTTT
>many|NA|TRBV7-3|TRBJ2-1
CASSGPSNEQFF
TGTGCCAGCAGTGGTCCTTCGAATGAGCAGTTCTTC
>few|TRBD1|TRBV11-2|TRBJ2-5
CATARNRGETQYF
TGTGCCACCGCAAGGAACAGGGGAGAGACCCAGTACTTC
>many|NA|TRBV18|TRBJ1-1
CASSPPGGANTEAFF
TGTGCCAGCTCACCGCCGGGGGGGGCGAACACTGAAGCTTTCTTT
>many|NA|TRBV7-9|TRBJ1-1
CASSPSGGLAAFF
TGTGCCAGCAGCCCCAGCGGGGGCTTGGCCGCTTTCTTT
>many|NA|TRBV24-1|TRBJ1-5
CATSHPPEDQAQHF
TGTGCCACCAGCCACCCCCCTGAGGATCAGGCCCAGCATTTT
>many|TRBD2|TRBV20-1|TRBJ2-4
CSVGPASGPRDIQYF
TGCAGTGTGGGCCCGGCTAGCGGCCCGAGGGACATTCAGTACTTC
>NA|NA|TRBV7-8|TRBJ1-5
CASSLVISEGGNQPQHF
TGTGCCAGCAGCTTAGTCATTTCGGAGGGGGGCAATCAGCCCCAGCATTTT
>NA|NA|TRBV7-6|TRBJ2-7
CAISLTPGEQYF
TGTGCCATTAGCTTAACTCCAGGGGAGCAGTACTTC
>many|NA|TRBV20-1|TRBJ2-2
CSATPPANTGELFF
TGCAGTGCTACGCCTCCGGCGAACACCGGGGAGCTGTTTTTT